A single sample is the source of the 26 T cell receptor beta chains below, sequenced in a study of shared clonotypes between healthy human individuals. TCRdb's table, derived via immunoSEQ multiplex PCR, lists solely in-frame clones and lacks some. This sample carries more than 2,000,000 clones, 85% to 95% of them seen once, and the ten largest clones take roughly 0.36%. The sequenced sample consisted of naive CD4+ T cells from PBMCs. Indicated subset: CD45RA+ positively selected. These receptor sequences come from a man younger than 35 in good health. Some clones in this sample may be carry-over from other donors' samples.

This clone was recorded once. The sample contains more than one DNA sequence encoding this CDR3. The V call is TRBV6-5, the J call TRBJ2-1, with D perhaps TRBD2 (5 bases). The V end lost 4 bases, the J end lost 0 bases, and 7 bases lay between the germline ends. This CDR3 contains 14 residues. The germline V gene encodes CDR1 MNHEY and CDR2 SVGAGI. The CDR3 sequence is CASSLASSYNEQFF. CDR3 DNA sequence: TGTGCCAGCAGTTTAGCGTCCTCCTACAATGAGCAGTTCTTC.

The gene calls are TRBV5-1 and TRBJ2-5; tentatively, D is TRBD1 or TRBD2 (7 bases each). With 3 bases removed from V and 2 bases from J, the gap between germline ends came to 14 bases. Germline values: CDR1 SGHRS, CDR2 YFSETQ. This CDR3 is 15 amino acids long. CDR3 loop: CASSWGGQKQETQYF. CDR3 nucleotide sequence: TGCGCCAGCAGCTGGGGGGGACAGAAACAAGAGACCCAGTACTTC.

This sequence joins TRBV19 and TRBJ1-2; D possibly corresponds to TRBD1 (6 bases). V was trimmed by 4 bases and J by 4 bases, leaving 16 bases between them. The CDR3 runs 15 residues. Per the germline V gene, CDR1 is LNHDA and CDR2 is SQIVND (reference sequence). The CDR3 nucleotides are TGTGCCAGTAGTAACGTAGGGGACACGGGCTATGGCTACACCTTC. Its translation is CASSNVGDTGYGYTF.

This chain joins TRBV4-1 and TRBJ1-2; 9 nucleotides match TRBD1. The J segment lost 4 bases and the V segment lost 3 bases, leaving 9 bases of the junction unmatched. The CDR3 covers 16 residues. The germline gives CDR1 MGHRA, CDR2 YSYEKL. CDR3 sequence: CASSHPPGQGAYGYTF. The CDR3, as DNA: TGCGCCAGCAGCCATCCTCCGGGACAGGGCGCCTATGGCTACACCTTC.

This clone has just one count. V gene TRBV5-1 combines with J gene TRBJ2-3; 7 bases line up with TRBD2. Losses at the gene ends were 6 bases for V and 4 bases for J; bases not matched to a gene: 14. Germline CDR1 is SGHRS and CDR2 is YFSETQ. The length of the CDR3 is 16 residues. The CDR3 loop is CASTPRASGISDTQYF. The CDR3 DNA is TGCGCCAGCACCCCCCGGGCTAGCGGAATATCAGATACGCAGTATTTT.

The CDR3 DNA is TGTGCCAGCTCACCGCCCGGGACACCGATTCAAGAGACCCAGTACTTC. Its translation: CASSPPGTPIQETQYF. The genes are TRBV18 and TRBJ2-5, with a possible D match to TRBD1 (6 bases). This CDR3 has 16 amino acids. Germline-derived CDR1 and CDR2 are KGHSH and LQKENI. V was clipped by 3 bases and J by 2 bases, with 16 bases between them.

DNA of the CDR3: TGTGCCAGCAAGCGGGATGGACAGAACACCGGGGAGCTGTTTTTT. It is translated as CASKRDGQNTGELFF. The genes are TRBV28 and TRBJ2-2, with 7 bases fitting TRBD2. CDR1 and CDR2 from the germline V gene are MDHEN and SYDVKM. The J segment lost 1 base and the V segment lost 7 bases, leaving 6 bases of the junction unmatched. This CDR3 spans 15 amino acids.

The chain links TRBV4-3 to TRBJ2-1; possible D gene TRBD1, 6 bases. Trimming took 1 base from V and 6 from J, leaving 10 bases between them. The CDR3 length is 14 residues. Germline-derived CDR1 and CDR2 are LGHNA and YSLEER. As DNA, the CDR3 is TGCGCCAGCAGCCAAGGATCCAGGGGCAATGAGCAGTTCTTC. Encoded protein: CASSQGSRGNEQFF.

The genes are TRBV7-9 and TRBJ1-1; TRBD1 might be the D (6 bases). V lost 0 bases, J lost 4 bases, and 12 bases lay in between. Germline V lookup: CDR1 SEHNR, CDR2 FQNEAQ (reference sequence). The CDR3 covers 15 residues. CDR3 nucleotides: TGTGCCAGCAGCTTAGCCGCGAGGGGGGGCACTGAAGCTTTCTTT. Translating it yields CASSLAARGGTEAFF.

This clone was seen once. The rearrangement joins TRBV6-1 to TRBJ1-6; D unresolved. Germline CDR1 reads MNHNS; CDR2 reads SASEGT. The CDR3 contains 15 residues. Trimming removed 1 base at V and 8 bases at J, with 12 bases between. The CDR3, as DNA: TGTGCCAGCAGTGAAGGAGCCTCGGGGTATTCACCCCTCCACTTT. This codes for CASSEGASGYSPLHF.

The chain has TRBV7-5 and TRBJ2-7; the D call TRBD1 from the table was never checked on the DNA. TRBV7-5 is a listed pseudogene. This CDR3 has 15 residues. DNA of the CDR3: TGTGCCAGAAGCTTAGGGACAGCCGAATTCTACGAGCAGTACTTC. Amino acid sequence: CARSLGTAEFYEQYF.

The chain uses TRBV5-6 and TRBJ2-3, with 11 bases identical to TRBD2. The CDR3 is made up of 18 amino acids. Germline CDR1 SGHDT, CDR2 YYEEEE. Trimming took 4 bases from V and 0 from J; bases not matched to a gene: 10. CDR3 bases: TGTGCCAGCAGCGCTCCGGGACTAGCGGTACGTAGCACAGATACGCAGTATTTT. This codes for CASSAPGLAVRSTDTQYF.

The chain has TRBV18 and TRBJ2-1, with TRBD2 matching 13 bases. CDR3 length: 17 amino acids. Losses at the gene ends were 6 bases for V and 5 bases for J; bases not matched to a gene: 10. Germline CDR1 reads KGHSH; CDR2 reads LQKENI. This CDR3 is CASSRNLGTSGNNEQFF. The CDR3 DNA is TGTGCCAGCTCGCGCAACCTCGGGACTAGCGGGAACAATGAGCAGTTCTTC.

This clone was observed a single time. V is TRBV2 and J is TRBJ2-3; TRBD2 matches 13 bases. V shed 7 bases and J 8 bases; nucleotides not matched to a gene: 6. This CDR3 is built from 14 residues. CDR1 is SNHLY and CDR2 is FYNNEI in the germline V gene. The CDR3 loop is CASTGLAGVGTQYF. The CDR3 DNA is TGTGCCAGCACTGGACTAGCGGGAGTAGGTACGCAGTATTTT.

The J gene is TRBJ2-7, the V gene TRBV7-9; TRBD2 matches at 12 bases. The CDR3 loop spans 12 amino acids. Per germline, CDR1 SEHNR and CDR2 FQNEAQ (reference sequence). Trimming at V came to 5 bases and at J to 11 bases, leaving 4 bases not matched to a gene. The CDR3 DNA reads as TGTGCCAGCAGCCCTAGCGGGGGGGTGGAGTACTTC. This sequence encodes CASSPSGGVEYF.

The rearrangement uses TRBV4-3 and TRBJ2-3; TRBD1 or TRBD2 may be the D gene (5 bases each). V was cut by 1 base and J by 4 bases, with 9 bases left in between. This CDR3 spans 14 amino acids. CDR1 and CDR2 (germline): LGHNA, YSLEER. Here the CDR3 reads CASSQVWGSDTQYF. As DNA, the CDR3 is TGCGCCAGCAGCCAAGTCTGGGGGTCAGATACGCAGTATTTT.

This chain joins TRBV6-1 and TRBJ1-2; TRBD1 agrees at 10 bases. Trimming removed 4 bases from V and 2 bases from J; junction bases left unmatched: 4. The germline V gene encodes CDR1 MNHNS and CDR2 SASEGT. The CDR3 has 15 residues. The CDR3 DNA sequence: TGTGCCAGCAGTGTCCGGGACAGGGGAAACTATGGCTACACCTTC. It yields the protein CASSVRDRGNYGYTF.

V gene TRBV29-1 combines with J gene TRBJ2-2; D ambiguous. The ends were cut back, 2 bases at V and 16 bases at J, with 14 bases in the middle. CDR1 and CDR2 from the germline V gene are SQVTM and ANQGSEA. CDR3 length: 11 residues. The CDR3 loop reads CSVENPGEEFF. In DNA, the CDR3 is TGCAGCGTTGAAAACCCCGGCGAGGAGTTTTTT.

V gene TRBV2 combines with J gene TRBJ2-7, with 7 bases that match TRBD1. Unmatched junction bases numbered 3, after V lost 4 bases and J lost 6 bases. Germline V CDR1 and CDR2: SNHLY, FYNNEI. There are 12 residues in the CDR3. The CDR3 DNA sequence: TGTGCCAGCAGTGGCGACAGGGCCGAGCAGTACTTC. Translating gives CASSGDRAEQYF.

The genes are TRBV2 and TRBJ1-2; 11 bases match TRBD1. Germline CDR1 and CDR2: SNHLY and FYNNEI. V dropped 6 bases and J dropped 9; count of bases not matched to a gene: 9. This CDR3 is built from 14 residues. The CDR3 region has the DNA TGTGCCAGCAGCCCCGGACAGGGGGCGAATAGCTACACCTTC. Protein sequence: CASSPGQGANSYTF.

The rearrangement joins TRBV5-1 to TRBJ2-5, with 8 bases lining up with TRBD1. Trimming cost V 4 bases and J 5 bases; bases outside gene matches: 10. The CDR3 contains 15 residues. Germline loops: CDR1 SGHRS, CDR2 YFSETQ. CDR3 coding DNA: TGCGCCAGCAGCGCCGATGGGACAGGATGGGAGACCCAGTACTTC. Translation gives CASSADGTGWETQYF.

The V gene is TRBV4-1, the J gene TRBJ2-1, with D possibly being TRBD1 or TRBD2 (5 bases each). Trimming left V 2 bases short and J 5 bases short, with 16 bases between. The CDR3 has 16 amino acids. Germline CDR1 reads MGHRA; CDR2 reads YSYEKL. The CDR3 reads CASSQPGLARHNEQFF. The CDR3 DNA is TGCGCCAGCAGCCAACCGGGGCTAGCTCGCCACAATGAGCAGTTCTTC.

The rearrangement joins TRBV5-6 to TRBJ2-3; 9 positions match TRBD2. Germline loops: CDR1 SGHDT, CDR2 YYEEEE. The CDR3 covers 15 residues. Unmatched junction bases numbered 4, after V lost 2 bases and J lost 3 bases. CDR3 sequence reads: CASSFVAGVTDTQYF. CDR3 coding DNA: TGTGCCAGCAGCTTCGTAGCGGGAGTTACAGATACGCAGTATTTT.

Here the CDR3 reads CASSQRGRGDTGELFF. In DNA, the CDR3 is TGTGCCAGCAGTCAAAGGGGCAGGGGAGACACCGGGGAGCTGTTTTTT. The chain combines TRBV27 with TRBJ2-2; a weak D match, TRBD1 (6 bases). Germline lookup yields CDR1 MNHEY and CDR2 SMNVEV (reference sequence). The CDR3 runs 16 residues. The ends were cut back, 5 bases at V and 3 bases at J, with 16 bases in the middle.

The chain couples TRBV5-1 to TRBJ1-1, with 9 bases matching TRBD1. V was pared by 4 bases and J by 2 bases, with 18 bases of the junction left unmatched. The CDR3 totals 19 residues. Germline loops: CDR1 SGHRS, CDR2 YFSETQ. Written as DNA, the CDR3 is TGCGCCAGCAGCACGACCGGGACAGGGACCGGCCGGGACAACACTGAAGCTTTCTTT. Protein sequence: CASSTTGTGTGRDNTEAFF.

CDR3 bases: TGCGCCAGCAGCCTCAGGACAGGGCTATCCTACGAGCAGTACTTC. Translating gives CASSLRTGLSYEQYF. The chain combines TRBV4-3 with TRBJ2-7, with 8 positions matching TRBD1. V dropped 4 bases and J dropped 1; count of bases not matched to a gene: 6. Germline V gene lookup returns CDR1 LGHNA and CDR2 YSLEER. The CDR3 extends over 15 amino acids.